What follows are 10 T cell receptor beta chains derived from one specimen sequenced in a study of siplizumab effects on memory and regulatory T cells. Sequencing was performed with immunoSEQ multiplex PCR; in TCRdb, only in-frame clones are kept and a portion is missing. The sample gives about 91,000 clones, roughly 96% of which show up once; around 0.03% is in the top ten. The specimen sequenced was naive CD4+ T cells sorted from blood. These receptors all stem from a human donor in good health.

The chain is built from TRBV14 and TRBJ2-2; D is unresolved. The germline CDR1 and CDR2 sequences are SGHDN and FVKESK. The CDR3 length is 13 residues. The ends were cut back, 1 base at V and 7 bases at J, with 7 bases in the middle. The CDR3 DNA sequence: TGTGCCAGCAGCCAAGTAGTCTACGGGGAGCTGTTTTTT. It yields the protein CASSQVVYGELFF.

This sequence joins TRBV5-6 and TRBJ1-4, with D unresolved. The length of the CDR3 is 18 residues. V lost 0 bases, J lost 0 bases, and 15 bases lay in between. CDR1 is SGHDT and CDR2 is YYEEEE in the germline V gene. CDR3 loop: CASSLEYMANPTNEKLFF. The DNA of the CDR3 is TGTGCCAGCAGCTTGGAATACATGGCCAATCCAACTAATGAAAAACTGTTTTTT.

The chain uses TRBV5-8 and TRBJ2-7; 8 nucleotides match TRBD1. Germline loops: CDR1 SGHTS, CDR2 YDEGEE. The V gene end was trimmed by 6 bases and the J gene end by 4 bases; junction bases not matched to a gene: 9. This CDR3 has 14 residues. The CDR3 DNA sequence: TGTGCCAGCAACGCCCCCGACAGGGGTTACGAGCAGTACTTC. Protein sequence: CASNAPDRGYEQYF.

The genes are TRBV5-1 and TRBJ2-3, with D possibly TRBD2 on 6 matching bases. Germline V lookup: CDR1 SGHRS, CDR2 YFSETQ. The CDR3 totals 13 residues. Trimming took off 6 bases at V and 1 base at J, with 9 bases between the two ends. The CDR3 coding sequence is TGCGCCAGCACCCGCGGGGGCACAGATACGCAGTATTTT. Residues: CASTRGGTDTQYF.

The rearrangement uses TRBV4-3 and TRBJ2-7, with no clear D. From germline, CDR1 is LGHNA and CDR2 YSLEER. The CDR3 covers 13 residues. V lost 1 base and J 1 base, leaving 5 bases between the germline ends. CDR3 nucleotides: TGCGCCAGCAGCCAAGCCACTTCCTACGAGCAGTACTTC. As protein: CASSQATSYEQYF.

The chain couples TRBV7-3 to TRBJ1-2; D is perhaps TRBD1 (5 bases). Germline loops: CDR1 SGHTA, CDR2 FQGTGA. V was clipped by 3 bases and J by 6 bases, with 11 bases between them. There are 13 residues in the CDR3. CDR3 sequence reads: CASSLAGLDGYTF. CDR3 bases: TGTGCCAGCAGCTTGGCAGGGCTCGATGGCTACACCTTC.

The J gene is TRBJ1-6, the V gene TRBV27; D gene uncertain. Germline V gives CDR1 MNHEY, CDR2 SMNVEV (reference sequence). This CDR3 comprises 13 residues. The CDR3 nucleotides read TGTGCAGTCGGCAGGCAATATAATTCACCCCTCCACTTT. This codes for CAVGRQYNSPLHF.

The V and J genes are TRBV28 and TRBJ1-4; 9 bases are shared with TRBD1. Germline V gene sequence: CDR1 MDHEN, CDR2 SYDVKM. CDR3 length equals 16 residues. With 5 bases clipped from V and 4 bases from J, the junction kept 8 bases outside the gene matches. The DNA of the CDR3 is TGTGCCAGCAGTCCCGGGACAGGGTCTTTTAATGAAAAACTGTTTTTT. It translates to CASSPGTGSFNEKLFF. Looking up the rest from reference TRBV28 and TRBJ1-4 gives the full variable domain: DVKVTQSSRYLVKRTGEKVFLECVQDMDHENMFWYRQDPGLGLRLIYFSYDVKMKEKGDIPEGYSVSREKKERFSLILESASTNQTSMYLCASSPGTGSFNEKLFFGSGTQLSVL.

The chain links TRBV11-2 to TRBJ1-1; D might be TRBD1 (5 bases). The CDR3 has 14 amino acids. CDR1 and CDR2 from the germline V gene are SGHAT and FQNNGV. Trimming took 0 bases from V and 4 from J, leaving 9 bases between them. For the CDR3, the DNA is TGTGCCAGCAGCTTAGATTCCGGGGCCACTGAAGCTTTCTTT. Translation gives CASSLDSGATEAFF.

This chain links TRBV5-4 with TRBJ2-1; D perhaps matches TRBD2 (7 bases). The V end was cut by 5 bases, the J end by 7 bases, with 22 bases between. In germline, CDR1 is SGHNT, CDR2 YYREEE (reference sequence). CDR3 length: 16 residues. CDR3 amino acids: CASRAGGLIGRNEQFF. The CDR3 DNA is TGTGCCAGCAGGGCCGGGGGGCTCATTGGAAGGAATGAGCAGTTCTTC.